This TCR beta chain comes out of a study of vaccination and CD4 T cells after COVID-19. At the level of the study: Typically, post-vaccine samples were obtained a median 72 days after dose two, within a range of 14 to 241. Overlapping spike peptides of SARS-CoV-2, HCoV-NL63, HCoV-OC43 and HCoV-229E were used, and cells were stimulated with them. Study-level points and caveats: For SARS-CoV-2-reactive clonotypes, the median went from approximately 21 to 38, a nonsignificant increase.

Concerning this clonotype itself: Its antigen is unidentified.

This CDR3 has 15 amino acids. Germline V gene sequence: CDR1 MNHEY, CDR2 SVGAGI. The ends were cut back, 3 bases at V and 6 bases at J, with 17 bases in the middle. Treatment of the sample: approximately nine-day PBMC culture with coronavirus spike peptide pools or control peptides (ViraFEST assay). The Oncomine TCR Beta short-read assay generated sequence data from the DNA of cultured CD4+ T cells. TCRdb redid the calling of the PCR reads with MiXCR, one entry per CDR3 protein. The table shows roughly 15,000 distinct CDR3 sequences, with 72% occurring only once. The sequenced sample consisted of CD4+ T cells from blood, cultured in vitro. The TCR was taken from a human donor who had recovered from COVID-19. This chain links TRBV6-5 with TRBJ1-1; D possibly corresponds to TRBD1 (5 bases). The DNA for the CDR3 is TGTGCCAGCAGTTATGAGGGCAGGGTCGGGGCTGAAGCTTTCTTT. Protein: CASSYEGRVGAEAFF.